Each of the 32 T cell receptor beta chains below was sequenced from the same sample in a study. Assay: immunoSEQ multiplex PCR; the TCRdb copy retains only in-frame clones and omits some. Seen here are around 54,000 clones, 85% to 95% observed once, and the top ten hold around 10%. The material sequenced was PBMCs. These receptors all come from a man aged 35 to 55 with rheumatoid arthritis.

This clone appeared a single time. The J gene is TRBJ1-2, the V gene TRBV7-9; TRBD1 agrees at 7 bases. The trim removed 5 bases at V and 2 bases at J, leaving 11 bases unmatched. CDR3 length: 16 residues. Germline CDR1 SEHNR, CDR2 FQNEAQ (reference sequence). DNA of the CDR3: TGTGCCAGCAGCCCCGGAGGGACAGAAACAAACTATGGCTACACCTTC. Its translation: CASSPGGTETNYGYTF. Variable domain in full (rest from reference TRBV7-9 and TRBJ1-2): DTGVSQNPRHKITKRGQNVTFRCDPISEHNRLYWYRQTLGQGPEFLTYFQNEAQLEKSRLLSDRFSAERPKGSFSTLEIQRTEQGDSAMYLCASSPGGTETNYGYTFGSGTRLTVV.

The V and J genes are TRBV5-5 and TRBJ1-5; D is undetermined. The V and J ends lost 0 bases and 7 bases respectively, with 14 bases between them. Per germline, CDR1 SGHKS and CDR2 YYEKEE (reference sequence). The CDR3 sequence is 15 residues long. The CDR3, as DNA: TGTGCCAGCAGCTTGGAAGGAACCCTGGGCCAGCCCCAGCATTTT. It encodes CASSLEGTLGQPQHF.

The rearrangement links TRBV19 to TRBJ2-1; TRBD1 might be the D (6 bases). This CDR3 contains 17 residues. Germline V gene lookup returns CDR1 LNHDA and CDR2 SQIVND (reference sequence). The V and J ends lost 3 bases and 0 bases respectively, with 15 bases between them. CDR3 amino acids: CASSIGDILGSYNEQFF. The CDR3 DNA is TGTGCCAGTAGTATTGGGGACATCCTCGGCTCCTACAATGAGCAGTTCTTC.

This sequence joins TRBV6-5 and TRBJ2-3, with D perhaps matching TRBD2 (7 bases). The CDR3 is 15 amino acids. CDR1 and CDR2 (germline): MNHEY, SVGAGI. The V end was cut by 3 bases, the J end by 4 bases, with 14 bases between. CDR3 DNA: TGTGCCAGCAGTTATCAGGGGAGGGGTCCAGATACGCAGTATTTT. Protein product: CASSYQGRGPDTQYF.

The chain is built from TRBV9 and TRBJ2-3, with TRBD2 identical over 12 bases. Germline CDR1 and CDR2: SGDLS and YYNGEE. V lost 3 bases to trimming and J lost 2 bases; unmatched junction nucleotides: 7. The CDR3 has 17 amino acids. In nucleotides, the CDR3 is TGTGCCAGCAGCGAACACGGACTAGCGGGATCCACAGATACGCAGTATTTT. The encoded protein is CASSEHGLAGSTDTQYF.

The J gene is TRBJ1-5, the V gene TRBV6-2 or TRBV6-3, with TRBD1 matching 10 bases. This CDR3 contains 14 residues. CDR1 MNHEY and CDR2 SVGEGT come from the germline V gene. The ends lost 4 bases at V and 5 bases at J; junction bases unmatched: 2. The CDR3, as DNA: TGTGCCAGCAGTTCGGGACAGGGGTATCAGCCCCAGCATTTT. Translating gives CASSSGQGYQPQHF.

The CDR3 sequence: CASSFNQETQYF. In DNA form, the CDR3 reads TGCGCCAGCAGCTTCAACCAAGAGACCCAGTACTTC. The chain is built from TRBV5-1 and TRBJ2-5; D is unresolved. The CDR3 has 12 amino acids. Germline CDR1 reads SGHRS; CDR2 reads YFSETQ. V was cut by 2 bases and J by 0 bases, with 2 bases left in between.

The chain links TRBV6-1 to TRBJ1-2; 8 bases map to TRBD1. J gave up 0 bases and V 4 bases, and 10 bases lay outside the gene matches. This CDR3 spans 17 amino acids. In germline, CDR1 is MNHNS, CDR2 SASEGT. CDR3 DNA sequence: TGTGCCAGCAGTGTCCCTGACAGGGGAAATGCTAACTATGGCTACACCTTC. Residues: CASSVPDRGNANYGYTF.

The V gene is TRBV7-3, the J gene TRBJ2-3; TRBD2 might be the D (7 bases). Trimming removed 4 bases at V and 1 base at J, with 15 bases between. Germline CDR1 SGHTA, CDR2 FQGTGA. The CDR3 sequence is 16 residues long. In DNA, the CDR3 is TGTGCCAGCAGCTCCTGGGGGGGGCGCGGCACAGATACGCAGTATTTT. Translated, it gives CASSSWGGRGTDTQYF.

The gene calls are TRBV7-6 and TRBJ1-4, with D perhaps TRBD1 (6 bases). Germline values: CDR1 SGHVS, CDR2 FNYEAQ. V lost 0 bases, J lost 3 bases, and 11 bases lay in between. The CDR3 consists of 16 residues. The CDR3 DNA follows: TGTGCCAGCAGCTTAGCGCCGGGGGCGCCTAATGAAAAACTGTTTTTT. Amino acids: CASSLAPGAPNEKLFF.

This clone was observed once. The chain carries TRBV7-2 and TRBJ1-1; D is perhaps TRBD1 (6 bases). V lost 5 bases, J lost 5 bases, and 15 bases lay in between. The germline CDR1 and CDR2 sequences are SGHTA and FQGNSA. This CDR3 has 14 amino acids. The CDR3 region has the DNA TGTGCCAGCAGCCTTGGGTTTCAGGGGACTGAAGCTTTCTTT. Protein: CASSLGFQGTEAFF. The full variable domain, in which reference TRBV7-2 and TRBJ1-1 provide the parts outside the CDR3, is GAGVSQSPSNKVTEKGKDVELRCDPISGHTALYWYRQSLGQGLEFLIYFQGNSAPDKSGLPSDRFSAERTGGSVSTLTIQRTQQEDSAVYLCASSLGFQGTEAFFGQGTRLTVV.

In DNA, the CDR3 is TGTGCCTGGAACCACCGGACAGGACTTGCCAACACCATATATTTT. Its translation: CAWNHRTGLANTIYF. This chain uses TRBV30 with TRBJ1-3, with 7 bases that match TRBD1. Germline V gene sequence: CDR1 GTSNPN, CDR2 SVGIG (reference sequence). With V trimmed by 4 bases and J by 7 bases, 13 bases remained unmatched. The CDR3 covers 15 residues.

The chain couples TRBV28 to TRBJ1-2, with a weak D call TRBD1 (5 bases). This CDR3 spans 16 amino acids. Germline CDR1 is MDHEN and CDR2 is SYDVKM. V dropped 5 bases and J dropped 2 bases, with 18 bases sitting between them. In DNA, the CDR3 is TGTGCCAGCAGTCCCCCTCCCCAGGGCTTGAACTATGGCTACACCTTC. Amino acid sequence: CASSPPPQGLNYGYTF.

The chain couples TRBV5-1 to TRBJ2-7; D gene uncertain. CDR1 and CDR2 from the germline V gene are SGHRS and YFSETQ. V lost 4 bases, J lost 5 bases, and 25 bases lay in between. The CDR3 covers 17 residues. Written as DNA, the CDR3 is TGCGCCAGCAGCCCGACGGTAGGGCTGAGTGTCCTTCACGAGCAGTACTTC. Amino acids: CASSPTVGLSVLHEQYF.

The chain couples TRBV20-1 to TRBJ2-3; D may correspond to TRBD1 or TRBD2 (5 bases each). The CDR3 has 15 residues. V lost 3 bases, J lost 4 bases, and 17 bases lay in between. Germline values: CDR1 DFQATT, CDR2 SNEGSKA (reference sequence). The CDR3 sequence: CSASTGTTTADTQYF. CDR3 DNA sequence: TGCAGTGCTAGTACCGGGACCACCACTGCAGATACGCAGTATTTT.

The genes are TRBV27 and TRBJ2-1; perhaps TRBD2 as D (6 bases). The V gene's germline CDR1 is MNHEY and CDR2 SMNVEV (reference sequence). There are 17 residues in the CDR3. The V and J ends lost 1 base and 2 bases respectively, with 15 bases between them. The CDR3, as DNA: TGTGCCAGCAGTTTATATGGCTCTAGCGTCGCCTACAATGAGCAGTTCTTC. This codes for CASSLYGSSVAYNEQFF.

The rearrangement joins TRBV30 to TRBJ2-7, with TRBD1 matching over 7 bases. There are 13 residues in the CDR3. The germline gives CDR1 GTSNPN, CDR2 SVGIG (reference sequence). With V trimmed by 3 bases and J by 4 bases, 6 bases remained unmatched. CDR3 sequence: CAWRTGFRYEQYF. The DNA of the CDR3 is TGTGCCTGGAGGACAGGGTTTAGGTACGAGCAGTACTTC.

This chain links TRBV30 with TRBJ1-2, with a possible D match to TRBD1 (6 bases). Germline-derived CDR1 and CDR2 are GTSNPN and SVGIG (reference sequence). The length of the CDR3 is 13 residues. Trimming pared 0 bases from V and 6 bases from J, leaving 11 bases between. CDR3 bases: TGTGCCTGGAGTGTACAGGGAATTGATGGCTACACCTTC. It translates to CAWSVQGIDGYTF.

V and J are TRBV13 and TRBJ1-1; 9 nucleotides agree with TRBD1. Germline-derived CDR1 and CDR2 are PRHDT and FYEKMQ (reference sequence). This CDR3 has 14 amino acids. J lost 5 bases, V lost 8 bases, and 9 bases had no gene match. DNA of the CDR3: TGTGCCAGCCGAACTACAGGGGGCCGAACTGAAGCTTTCTTT. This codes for CASRTTGGRTEAFF. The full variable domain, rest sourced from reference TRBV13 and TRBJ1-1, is AAGVIQSPRHLIKEKRETATLKCYPIPRHDTVYWYQQGPGQDPQFLISFYEKMQSDKGSIPDRFSAQQFSDYHSELNMSSLELGDSALYFCASRTTGGRTEAFFGQGTRLTVV.

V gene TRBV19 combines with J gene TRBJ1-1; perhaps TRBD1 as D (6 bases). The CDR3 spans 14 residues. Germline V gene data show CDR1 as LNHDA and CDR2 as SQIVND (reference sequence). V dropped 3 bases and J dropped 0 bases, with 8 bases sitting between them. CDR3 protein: CASSMGAMNTEAFF. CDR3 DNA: TGTGCCAGTAGTATGGGGGCCATGAACACTGAAGCTTTCTTT.

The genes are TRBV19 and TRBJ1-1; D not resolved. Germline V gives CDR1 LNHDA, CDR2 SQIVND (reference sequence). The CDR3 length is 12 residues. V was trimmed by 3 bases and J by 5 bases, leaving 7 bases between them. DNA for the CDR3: TGTGCCAGTAGTATGTCGGGGACTGAAGCTTTCTTT. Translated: CASSMSGTEAFF.

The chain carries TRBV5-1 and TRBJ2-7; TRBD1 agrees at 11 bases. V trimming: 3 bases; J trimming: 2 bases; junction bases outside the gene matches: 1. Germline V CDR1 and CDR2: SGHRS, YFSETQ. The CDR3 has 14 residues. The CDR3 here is CASSWDRGTYEQYF. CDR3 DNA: TGCGCCAGCAGCTGGGACAGGGGGACCTACGAGCAGTACTTC.

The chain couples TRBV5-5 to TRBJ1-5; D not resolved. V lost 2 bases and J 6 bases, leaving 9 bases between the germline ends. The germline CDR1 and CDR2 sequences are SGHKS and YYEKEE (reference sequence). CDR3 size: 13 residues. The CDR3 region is CASSLKGGQPQHF. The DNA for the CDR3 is TGTGCCAGCAGCTTAAAAGGAGGTCAGCCCCAGCATTTT. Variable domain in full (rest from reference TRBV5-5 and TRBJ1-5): DAGVTQSPTHLIKTRGQQVTLRCSPISGHKSVSWYQQVLGQGPQFIFQYYEKEERGRGNFPDRFSARQFPNYSSELNVNALLLGDSALYLCASSLKGGQPQHFGDGTRLSIL.

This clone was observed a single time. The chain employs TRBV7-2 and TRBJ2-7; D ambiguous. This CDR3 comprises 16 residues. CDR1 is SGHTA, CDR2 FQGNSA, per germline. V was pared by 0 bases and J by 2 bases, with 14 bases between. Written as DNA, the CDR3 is TGTGCCAGCAGCTTAGCGCGGTCAGTCCCCACCTACGAGCAGTACTTC. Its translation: CASSLARSVPTYEQYF. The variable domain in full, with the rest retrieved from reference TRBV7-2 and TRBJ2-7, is GAGVSQSPSNKVTEKGKDVELRCDPISGHTALYWYRQSLGQGLEFLIYFQGNSAPDKSGLPSDRFSAERTGGSVSTLTIQRTQQEDSAVYLCASSLARSVPTYEQYFGPGTRLTVT.

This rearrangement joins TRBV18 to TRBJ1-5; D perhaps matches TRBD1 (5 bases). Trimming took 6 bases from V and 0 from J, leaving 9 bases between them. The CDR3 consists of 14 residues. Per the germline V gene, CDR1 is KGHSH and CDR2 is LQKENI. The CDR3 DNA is TGTGCCAGCTCTGTGGGGGATAGCAATCAGCCCCAGCATTTT. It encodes CASSVGDSNQPQHF.

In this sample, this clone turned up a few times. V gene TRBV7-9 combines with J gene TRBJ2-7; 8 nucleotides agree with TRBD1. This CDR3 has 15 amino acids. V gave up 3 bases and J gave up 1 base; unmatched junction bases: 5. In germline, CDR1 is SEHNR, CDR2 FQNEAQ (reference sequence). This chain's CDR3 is CASSFQRTGSYEQYF. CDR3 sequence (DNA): TGTGCCAGCAGCTTTCAACGGACAGGGTCCTACGAGCAGTACTTC.

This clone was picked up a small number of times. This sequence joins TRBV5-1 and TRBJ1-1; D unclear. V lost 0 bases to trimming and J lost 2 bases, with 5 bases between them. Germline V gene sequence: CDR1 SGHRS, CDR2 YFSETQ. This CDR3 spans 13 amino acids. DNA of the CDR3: TGCGCCAGCAGCTTGGACACAAACACTGAAGCTTTCTTT. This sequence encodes CASSLDTNTEAFF.

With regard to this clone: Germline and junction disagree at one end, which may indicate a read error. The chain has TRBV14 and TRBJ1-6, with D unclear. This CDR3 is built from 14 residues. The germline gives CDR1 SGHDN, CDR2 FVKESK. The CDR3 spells CTSSQDQRYSPLHF. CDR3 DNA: TGTACCAGCAGCCAAGATCAGAGGTATTCACCCCTCCACTTT.

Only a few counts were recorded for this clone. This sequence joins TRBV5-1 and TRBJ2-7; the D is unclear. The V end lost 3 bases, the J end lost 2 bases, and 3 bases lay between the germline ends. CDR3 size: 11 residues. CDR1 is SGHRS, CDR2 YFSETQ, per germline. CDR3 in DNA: TGCGCCAGCAGCTCAACCTACGAGCAGTACTTC. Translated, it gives CASSSTYEQYF. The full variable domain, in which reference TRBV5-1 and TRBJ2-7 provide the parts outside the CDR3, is KAGVTQTPRYLIKTRGQQVTLSCSPISGHRSVSWYQQTPGQGLQFLFEYFSETQRNKGNFPGRFSGRQFSNSRSEMNVSTLELGDSALYLCASSSTYEQYFGPGTRLTVT.

CDR3 protein: CASSSTGSTNEKLFF. In DNA form, the CDR3 reads TGTGCCAGCAGTTCCACAGGGTCTACTAATGAAAAACTGTTTTTT. The chain carries TRBV28 and TRBJ1-4, with D perhaps matching TRBD1 (6 bases). Germline V CDR1 and CDR2: MDHEN, SYDVKM. V was cut by 4 bases and J by 2 bases, with 11 bases left in between. There are 15 residues in the CDR3.

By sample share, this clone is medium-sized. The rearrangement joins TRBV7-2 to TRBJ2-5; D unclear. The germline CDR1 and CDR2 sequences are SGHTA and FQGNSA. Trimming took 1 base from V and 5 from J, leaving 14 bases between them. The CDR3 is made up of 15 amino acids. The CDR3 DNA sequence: TGTGCCAGCAGCTTAGGTTCGGCTTCTGGGGAGACCCAGTACTTC. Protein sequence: CASSLGSASGETQYF.

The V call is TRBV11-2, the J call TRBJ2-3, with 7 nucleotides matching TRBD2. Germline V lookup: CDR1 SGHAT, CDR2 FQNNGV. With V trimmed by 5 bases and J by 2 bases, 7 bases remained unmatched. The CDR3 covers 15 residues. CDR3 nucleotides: TGTGCCAGCAGCATTGAGCGGGGAAACACAGATACGCAGTATTTT. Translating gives CASSIERGNTDTQYF.